The rows below give T cell receptor beta chains drawn from one sample of a study of blood T cell repertoires in COVID-19. TCRdb keeps only in-frame clones here, not all; method: immunoSEQ multiplex PCR. In the table there are tens of thousands of clones, 88% of which are singletons. Source material: peripheral blood. These receptors were collected from a man over 45 with acute or convalescent COVID-19. The CDR3 runs from the conserved cysteine through the conserved F or W. A D gene is named only where the DNA matches it firmly. Expanded clones get a size class; other rows say once, few or many, or leave the size out.

v_call	d_call	j_call	clone_size	cdr3_aa	cdr3_nt
TRBV9	NA	TRBJ1-3	few	CASSVAPPTSISGNTIYF	TGTGCCAGCAGCGTAGCCCCCCCAACTTCGATCTCTGGAAACACCATATATTTT
TRBV19	TRBD1	TRBJ1-5	NA	CAASGTGVSQPQHF	TGTGCCGCGTCCGGGACAGGGGTCAGTCAGCCCCAGCATTTT
TRBV18	NA	TRBJ1-3	NA	CASSRVGNSGNTIYF	TGTGCCAGCTCGCGGGTCGGCAACTCTGGAAACACCATATATTTT
TRBV6-6	TRBD1	TRBJ2-7	NA	CASRPTGVSYEQYF	TGTGCCAGCAGACCGACAGGGGTCTCCTACGAGCAGTACTTC
TRBV7-2	NA	TRBJ2-5	NA	CASSLVGLRETQYF	TGTGCCAGCAGCTTAGTCGGACTAAGAGAGACCCAGTACTTC
TRBV11-1	TRBD2	TRBJ2-3	once	CASSKPGLSWGQYF	TGTGCCAGCAGCAAACCGGGACTATCTTGGGGGCAGTATTTT
TRBV6-5	NA	TRBJ1-2	NA	CASSYQGSGYGYTF	TGTGCCAGCAGTTACCAGGGGAGCGGCTATGGCTACACCTTC
TRBV12-3/TRBV12-4	NA	TRBJ1-1	NA	CASRLRRDTEAFF	TGTGCCAGCAGACTTAGGCGGGACACTGAAGCTTTCTTT
TRBV4-2	NA	TRBJ2-5	NA	CASSVQETQYF	TGTGCCAGCAGCGTACAGGAGACCCAGTACTTC
TRBV3-1/TRBV3-2	NA	TRBJ1-4	once	CASSQVGTAEKLFF	TGTGCCAGCAGCCAAGTTGGCACAGCTGAAAAACTGTTTTTT
TRBV14	NA	TRBJ2-2	NA	CASSPRDITGELFF	TGTGCCAGCAGCCCCCGGGACATCACCGGGGAGCTGTTTTTT
TRBV7-9	NA	TRBJ1-1	NA	CASSSRQWAEAFF	TGTGCCAGCAGCTCCCGACAGTGGGCTGAAGCTTTCTTT
TRBV7-2	NA	TRBJ2-5	NA	CASSPPPGLRGETQYF	TGTGCCAGCAGCCCCCCCCCAGGGCTCCGTGGGGAGACCCAGTACTTC
TRBV24-1	NA	TRBJ1-2	NA	CATSDFTGPIYYGYTF	TGTGCCACCAGTGATTTTACAGGGCCTATCTACTATGGCTACACCTTC
TRBV5-1	TRBD1	TRBJ2-7	NA	CASSLPGTELGEQYF	TGCGCCAGCAGCTTGCCCGGGACAGAACTGGGCGAGCAGTACTTC
TRBV24-1	TRBD1	TRBJ2-2	NA	CATSDRDRNTGELFF	TGTGCCACCAGTGACCGGGACAGAAACACCGGGGAGCTGTTTTTT
TRBV10-1	NA	TRBJ2-3	once	CASSESSRGLGDTQYF	TGCGCCAGCAGTGAGTCCTCCAGGGGCTTAGGAGATACGCAGTATTTT
TRBV11-2	TRBD1	TRBJ1-5	NA	CASSSTGTDNQPQHF	TGTGCCAGCAGCTCCACCGGGACAGACAATCAGCCCCAGCATTTT
TRBV28	NA	TRBJ1-2	NA	CASSSGIYGYTF	TGTGCCAGCAGTTCGGGAATCTATGGCTACACCTTC
TRBV6-1	NA	TRBJ1-1	NA	CASSEPMTDPMNTEAFF	TGTGCCAGCAGTGAACCTATGACAGATCCGATGAACACTGAAGCTTTCTTT
TRBV4-1	TRBD1	TRBJ1-1	NA	CASSTRDRNTEAFF	TGCGCCAGCAGCACCCGGGACAGGAACACTGAAGCTTTCTTT
TRBV5-1	NA	TRBJ2-2	NA	CASSGELATGELFF	TGCGCCAGCAGTGGTGAGCTTGCGACCGGGGAGCTGTTTTTT
TRBV6-1	NA	TRBJ1-1	NA	CASGEVSGTEAFF	TGTGCCAGCGGTGAGGTCTCGGGCACTGAAGCTTTCTTT
TRBV5-8	NA	TRBJ2-5	NA	CASSLVGGSETQYF	TGTGCCAGCAGCTTAGTGGGGGGTTCGGAGACCCAGTACTTC
TRBV7-3	NA	TRBJ1-5	NA	CASSLIGPQPQHF	TGTGCCAGCAGCTTAATTGGGCCTCAGCCCCAGCATTTT
TRBV6-5	NA	TRBJ2-7	NA	CASSYSQANPSYEQYF	TGTGCCAGCAGTTACTCACAGGCGAACCCCTCCTACGAGCAGTACTTC
TRBV4-1	TRBD1	TRBJ2-3	NA	CASSQQPGQGRADTQYF	TGCGCCAGCAGCCAACAACCCGGACAGGGTAGGGCAGATACGCAGTATTTT
TRBV5-5	NA	TRBJ2-5	NA	CASSLDGGGQYF	TGTGCCAGCAGCTTGGATGGGGGAGGTCAGTACTTC
TRBV5-1	NA	TRBJ1-4	NA	CASSPVGPNEKLFF	TGCGCCAGCAGCCCGGTGGGGCCTAATGAAAAACTGTTTTTT
TRBV5-6	NA	TRBJ1-1	NA	CASSEEGKGRTEAFF	TGTGCCAGCAGCGAGGAGGGAAAAGGGCGAACTGAAGCTTTCTTT
TRBV18	NA	TRBJ1-6	NA	CASSPGTNNSPLHF	TGTGCCAGCTCACCGGGGACAAATAATTCACCCCTCCACTTT
TRBV7-3	TRBD2	TRBJ2-1	NA	CASSPLSGGNSNEQFF	TGTGCCAGCAGCCCCCTAAGCGGGGGGAATTCAAATGAGCAGTTCTTC
TRBV18	NA	TRBJ1-2	NA	CASSPPTGANYGYTF	TGTGCCAGCTCACCACCGACAGGAGCTAACTATGGCTACACCTTC
TRBV29-1	NA	TRBJ1-1	NA	CSVNLERGTEAFF	TGCAGCGTTAATTTGGAAAGGGGTACTGAAGCTTTCTTT
TRBV6-5	TRBD1	TRBJ1-3	NA	CASRGDRASGNTIYF	TGTGCCAGCAGGGGGGACAGGGCCTCTGGAAACACCATATATTTT
TRBV9	TRBD1	TRBJ2-1	NA	CASSPTGGAHYNEQFF	TGTGCCAGCAGCCCGACAGGGGGTGCACATTACAATGAGCAGTTCTTC
TRBV6-5	NA	TRBJ2-1	NA	CASSYSGQGYNEQFF	TGTGCCAGCAGTTACTCTGGGCAAGGCTACAATGAGCAGTTCTTC
TRBV27	TRBD1	TRBJ2-1	NA	CASSSSTGATLNEQFF	TGTGCCAGCAGTTCCTCGACAGGGGCGACACTCAATGAGCAGTTCTTC
TRBV19	NA	TRBJ1-1	once	CASSIQGEQMNTEAFF	TGTGCCAGTAGTATCCAAGGGGAACAGATGAACACTGAAGCTTTCTTT
TRBV19	NA	TRBJ2-5	NA	CASRPVAGSGPQYF	TGTGCCAGTAGGCCGGTGGCGGGGTCGGGCCCCCAGTACTTC
TRBV10-3	TRBD1	TRBJ1-4	NA	CAISDRPGQGNEKLFF	TGTGCCATCAGTGACCGGCCGGGACAGGGAAATGAAAAACTGTTTTTT
TRBV20-1	NA	TRBJ1-2	NA	CSATGIYGYTF	TGCAGTGCAACAGGAATCTATGGCTACACCTTC
TRBV7-8	TRBD1	TRBJ1-1	NA	CASSLEGTENMNTEAFF	TGTGCCAGCAGCTTAGAGGGGACAGAAAACATGAACACTGAAGCTTTCTTT
TRBV6-2/TRBV6-3	NA	TRBJ1-6	once	CASSYSTGMDDSPLHF	TGTGCCAGCAGTTACTCGACAGGCATGGATGATTCACCCCTCCACTTT
TRBV12-5	NA	TRBJ2-2	NA	CASGGEGVSTGELFF	TGTGCTAGTGGTGGGGAAGGGGTAAGCACCGGGGAGCTGTTTTTT
TRBV7-3	TRBD1	TRBJ2-7	once	CASSLAPLDRVAYEQYF	TGTGCCAGCAGCTTAGCGCCTCTGGACAGGGTGGCCTACGAGCAGTACTTC
TRBV24-1	TRBD1	TRBJ2-2	NA	CATSEHDRVNTGELFF	TGTGCCACCAGTGAACACGACAGGGTTAACACCGGGGAGCTGTTTTTT
TRBV9	NA	TRBJ2-3	NA	CASSVSVGSQGRGTDTQYF	TGTGCCAGCAGCGTATCCGTCGGGTCGCAGGGTCGGGGCACAGATACGCAGTATTTT
TRBV7-8	NA	TRBJ2-3	NA	CASSLGASTDTQYF	TGTGCCAGCAGCTTAGGCGCTAGCACAGATACGCAGTATTTT
TRBV6-5	NA	TRBJ1-1	NA	CASCFVNTEAFF	TGTGCCAGCTGTTTCGTGAACACTGAAGCTTTCTTT
TRBV18	TRBD2	TRBJ2-5	NA	CASSPGGGIQETQYF	TGTGCCAGCTCACCGGGCGGGGGGATCCAAGAGACCCAGTACTTC
TRBV4-2	TRBD2	TRBJ2-5	once	CASSQETWTSGQETQYF	TGTGCCAGCAGCCAAGAAACGTGGACTAGCGGCCAAGAGACCCAGTACTTC
TRBV5-6	NA	TRBJ2-5	NA	CASTLRLAGQETQYF	TGTGCCAGCACCCTAAGACTCGCGGGGCAAGAGACCCAGTACTTC
TRBV29-1	NA	TRBJ1-1	NA	CSVSGKLNTEAFF	TGCAGCGTTTCAGGGAAATTGAACACTGAAGCTTTCTTT
TRBV5-1	TRBD1	TRBJ2-5	NA	CASSSGTVPQETQYF	TGCGCCAGCAGCTCCGGGACAGTACCCCAAGAGACCCAGTACTTC
TRBV5-4	NA	TRBJ2-7	NA	CASSRDISYGQYF	TGTGCCAGCAGCAGAGACATATCCTACGGGCAGTACTTC
TRBV7-6	NA	TRBJ2-7	NA	CASSRDSPGVSEQYF	TGTGCCAGCAGCCGTGACAGTCCTGGGGTGAGCGAGCAGTACTTC
TRBV3-1/TRBV3-2	NA	TRBJ2-3	NA	CASSQSVQFSTDTQYF	TGTGCCAGCAGCCAATCGGTACAGTTTAGCACAGATACGCAGTATTTT
TRBV9	TRBD2	TRBJ2-3	NA	CASSAGASGGRTDTQYF	TGTGCCAGCAGCGCGGGGGCTAGCGGGGGGCGCACAGATACGCAGTATTTT